These 25 T cell receptor beta chains came from one sample sequenced in a study of blood T cells in healthy people across ages. Through a sample-barcoded 5' primer and a J-beta primer mix, a second PCR was run for 7 to 11 cycles. Each CDR3 protein gets one entry after TCRdb re-called the 5' RACE reads with MiXCR. The sample shows around 780,000 distinct CDR3 sequences, more than 50% of them seen only once. The sample was blood. These receptors were taken from a man between 35 and 55 years old in good health.

V is TRBV4-3 and J is TRBJ2-3; 9 bases fit TRBD2. The CDR3 sequence is 14 residues long. With V trimmed by 1 base and J by 4 bases, 0 bases remained unmatched. Germline lookup yields CDR1 LGHNA and CDR2 YSLEER. CDR3 in amino acids: CASSQVAGADTQYF. CDR3 in DNA: TGCGCCAGCAGCCAAGTAGCGGGAGCAGATACGCAGTATTTT.

This clonotype was observed a handful of times. This chain uses TRBV29-1 with TRBJ2-3, with 13 bases identical to TRBD2. Germline V lookup: CDR1 SQVTM, CDR2 ANQGSEA. This CDR3 has 16 residues. V trimming: 0 bases; J trimming: 4 bases; junction bases outside the gene matches: 4. CDR3 loop: CSVEDLLAGGPDTQYF. The CDR3 nucleotides read TGCAGCGTTGAAGATTTACTAGCGGGAGGGCCAGATACGCAGTATTTT.

The sample holds a few counts of this clonotype. The genes are TRBV7-2 and TRBJ2-3, with D perhaps matching TRBD2 (6 bases). CDR3 length equals 16 residues. V was pared by 2 bases and J by 0 bases, with 12 bases between. CDR1 and CDR2 (germline): SGHTA, FQGNSA. The CDR3: CASSLFASVSTDTQYF. The CDR3 coding sequence is TGTGCCAGCAGCTTATTCGCTAGCGTAAGCACAGATACGCAGTATTTT.

The rearrangement joins TRBV4-2 to TRBJ2-5; 10 nucleotides agree with TRBD1. This CDR3 has 15 amino acids. Germline V gives CDR1 LGHNA, CDR2 YNFKEQ. With V trimmed by 4 bases and J by 3 bases, 5 bases remained unmatched. In DNA form, the CDR3 reads TGTGCCAGCAGCCGCGGGACAGGGGCTGAAGAGACCCAGTACTTC. As protein: CASSRGTGAEETQYF.

The CDR3 protein is CASSSRLAGSFLGNEQFF. The CDR3 coding sequence is TGTGCCAGCAGCTCACGACTAGCGGGCTCCTTTCTAGGCAATGAGCAGTTCTTC. The chain links TRBV7-9 to TRBJ2-1; 10 bases map to TRBD2. The ends lost 4 bases at V and 6 bases at J; junction bases unmatched: 15. CDR1 and CDR2 (germline): SEHNR, FQNEAQ (reference sequence). This CDR3 is 18 amino acids long.

This sequence joins TRBV9 and TRBJ1-2, with 7 bases that match TRBD1. The CDR3 length is 14 residues. Germline assignment: CDR1 SGDLS and CDR2 YYNGEE. With 3 bases clipped from V and 5 bases from J, the junction kept 7 bases outside the gene matches. The CDR3, as DNA: TGTGCCAGCAGCGAGGAAGGGGGCTGGTATGGCTACACCTTC. Its protein is CASSEEGGWYGYTF.

The chain joins TRBV12-3 or TRBV12-4 to TRBJ2-3, with TRBD1 identical over 7 bases. Trimming took 5 bases from V and 5 from J; bases not matched to a gene: 13. The CDR3 has 16 amino acids. The CDR3 protein is CASSDCIGGRGDTQYF. The DNA of the CDR3 is TGTGCCAGCAGTGACTGCATAGGGGGCCGTGGAGATACGCAGTATTTT.

The J gene is TRBJ2-3, the V gene TRBV9; D unresolved. The V gene lost 6 bases and the J gene lost 3 bases, with 8 bases spanning the gap. Per germline, CDR1 SGDLS and CDR2 YYNGEE. The CDR3 runs 12 residues. In DNA form, the CDR3 reads TGTGCCAGCACCGCGACTACAGATACGCAGTATTTT. Protein: CASTATTDTQYF.

Notes on this clonotype: At one boundary the junction diverges from the germline segment, which might be a read error. The chain employs TRBV2 and TRBJ2-3, with a tentative D call TRBD2 (6 bases). The V gene's germline CDR1 is SNHLY and CDR2 FYNNEI. The CDR3 spans 15 residues. The CDR3 loop is CASSLAQRSTDAQYF. The CDR3, as DNA: TGTGCCAGCAGTCTAGCGCAAAGGAGCACAGATGCGCAGTATTTT.

Note on this clonotype: The DNA is omitted, as the CDR3 cannot be located on it reliably, and the CDR3 follows TCRdb's listing. This chain connects TRBV21-1 to TRBJ2-1; the D call TRBD2 from the table was never checked on the DNA. TRBV21-1 is recorded as a pseudogene. Inclusive of both ends, the CDR3 amounts to 20 amino acids. This chain's CDR3 is CASSKVGRGSVSGQYNEQFF.

The rearrangement links TRBV11-1 to TRBJ2-1; D is possibly TRBD1 or TRBD2 (6 bases each). The J call may be incorrect, as the DNA end agrees better with TRBJ2-7. The germline gives CDR1 SGHAT, CDR2 FQDESV (reference sequence). There are 16 residues in the CDR3. Here the CDR3 reads CASRSLGGRSYNEQYF. In DNA, the CDR3 is TGTGCCAGCAGGTCCCTCGGGGGCCGCTCCTACAATGAGCAGTACTTC.

This chain uses TRBV5-1 with TRBJ2-1; possibly TRBD1 for D (6 bases). The germline CDR1 and CDR2 sequences are SGHRS and YFSETQ. Trimming took 3 bases from V and 6 from J, leaving 16 bases between them. This CDR3 has 15 residues. The CDR3 DNA is TGCGCCAGCAGCTATTTACAGGGTTTTGGCAATGAGCAGTTCTTC. Protein sequence: CASSYLQGFGNEQFF.

The V call is TRBV2, the J call TRBJ1-5; unclear D gene. The CDR3 loop spans 16 amino acids. Trimming took off 6 bases at V and 5 bases at J, with 20 bases between the two ends. Germline assignment: CDR1 SNHLY and CDR2 FYNNEI. CDR3: CASSQSRAVRDQPQHF. In DNA form, the CDR3 reads TGTGCCAGCAGCCAGAGTCGGGCGGTTCGGGATCAGCCCCAGCATTTT.

The chain is built from TRBV12-3 or TRBV12-4 and TRBJ2-7; D unclear. The CDR3 is made up of 13 amino acids. Trimming stripped 8 bases from V and 7 bases from J, with 18 bases between. The CDR3, as DNA: TGTGCCAGCGGTTCGGAAGTAAATGGTGAGCAGTACTTC. Protein: CASGSEVNGEQYF.

There are a few counts of this clonotype. The V call is TRBV12-3 or TRBV12-4, the J call TRBJ1-5; maybe TRBD1 (5 bases). The V gene lost 5 bases and the J gene lost 15 bases, with 20 bases spanning the gap. CDR3 length: 13 amino acids. The CDR3 DNA sequence: TGTGCCAGCAGTCCCCAGGAGGCGGGGCGAAGGCATTTT. This codes for CASSPQEAGRRHF.

This chain links TRBV15 with TRBJ1-4; TRBD1 might be the D (5 bases). This CDR3 comprises 16 residues. CDR1 is LNHNV, CDR2 YYDKDF, per germline (reference sequence). V gave up 5 bases and J gave up 5 bases, with 18 bases separating them. The CDR3 nucleotides are TGTGCCACCAGCCCCCGGGGCCCAGGGCCCAATGAAAAACTGTTTTTT. Residues: CATSPRGPGPNEKLFF.

The chain carries TRBV7-2 and TRBJ2-7; either TRBD1 or TRBD2 may fit D (6 bases each). This CDR3 has 14 residues. V was trimmed by 5 bases and J by 4 bases, leaving 15 bases between them. Germline V gene sequence: CDR1 SGHTA, CDR2 FQGNSA. CDR3 residues: CASSAWGARYEQYF. The CDR3 bases are TGTGCCAGCAGCGCGTGGGGGGCGCGGTACGAGCAGTACTTC.

This clonotype was seen a handful of times. This chain links TRBV5-1 with TRBJ2-1, with unresolved D. The CDR3 loop spans 14 amino acids. From germline, CDR1 is SGHRS and CDR2 YFSETQ. The ends were cut back, 7 bases at V and 0 bases at J, with 11 bases in the middle. The CDR3 sequence is CASHSGSSYNEQFF. The CDR3 DNA reads as TGCGCCAGCCACAGTGGCAGCTCCTACAATGAGCAGTTCTTC.

The V call is TRBV6-4, the J call TRBJ1-5; no firm D call. CDR1 and CDR2 from the germline V gene are MRHNA and SNTAGT. Between the trimmed V and J ends, which lost 3 bases and 6 bases, there was a span of 9 bases. The CDR3 loop spans 13 amino acids. The CDR3 region has the DNA TGTGCCAGCAGTGAATTGGTTCGTCAGCCCCAGCATTTT. Translating gives CASSELVRQPQHF.

The V gene is TRBV7-6, the J gene TRBJ2-3; TRBD2 matches at 10 bases. The CDR3 spans 16 residues. The trim removed 4 bases at V and 4 bases at J, leaving 8 bases unmatched. Germline values: CDR1 SGHVS, CDR2 FNYEAQ. Here the CDR3 DNA reads TGTGCCAGCAGCTCCCGAGCGGGAGGGAGGGCAGATACGCAGTATTTT. Its protein product is CASSSRAGGRADTQYF.

As concerns this clonotype: One end of the junction fails to match germline, which may point to a read error. The rearrangement uses TRBV12-3 or TRBV12-4 and TRBJ2-5, with D maybe TRBD1 (5 bases). The CDR3 has 13 amino acids. The CDR3 loop reads CASSSVGQETRYF. The CDR3 DNA reads TGTGCCAGCAGTTCCGTGGGGCAGGAGACCCGGTACTTC.

This clonotype has a single count. One end of the junction varies from germline; a read error may be responsible. The chain links TRBV12-3 or TRBV12-4 to TRBJ2-1; 11 nucleotides agree with TRBD2. The CDR3 runs to 16 residues. The CDR3: CASSPGTSGEYNERFF. CDR3 in DNA: TGTGCCAGCAGTCCAGGGACTAGCGGCGAATACAATGAGCGGTTCTTC.

This clonotype was detected a few times. J is TRBJ2-7 and V is TRBV21-1; the tabulated D call, TRBD1, remains unverified against the DNA. TRBV21-1 is a pseudogene locus. The CDR3 is made up of 16 amino acids. Written as DNA, the CDR3 is TGTGCCAGCAGCAGAACTCCAAGGCCCCGAACCCACGAGCAGTACTTC. The encoded protein is CASSRTPRPRTHEQYF.

This clonotype came up a few times. The CDR3 region is CASSLGGLVNEQFF. CDR3 in DNA: TGTGCCAGCAGTTTAGGGGGCCTGGTGAATGAGCAGTTCTTC. This chain connects TRBV12-3 or TRBV12-4 to TRBJ2-1; possible D gene TRBD1, 5 bases. The CDR3 has 14 amino acids. V was trimmed by 1 base and J by 7 bases, leaving 11 bases between them.

This clonotype came up a few times. CDR3 sequence reads: CASSPRVGTYNEQFF. The CDR3 DNA sequence: TGTGCCAGCAGCCCCCGTGTAGGGACCTACAATGAGCAGTTCTTC. The genes are TRBV11-2 and TRBJ2-1; D is ambiguous. V was cut by 5 bases and J by 2 bases, with 13 bases left in between. This CDR3 region has 15 residues. Germline CDR1 reads SGHAT; CDR2 reads FQNNGV.